The clone carrying this T cell receptor beta chain was seen a single time. The record originates from a study of control samples from healthy donors and cancer patients. V lost 5 bases to trimming and J lost 8 bases, with 15 bases between them. Germline CDR1 reads SEHNR; CDR2 reads FQNEAQ (reference sequence). The CDR3 is made up of 13 amino acids. Here immunoSEQ multiplex PCR was the method, and the copy in TCRdb shows in-frame clones only, minus some. The data show nearly 40,000 clones, approximately 90% seen once. This chain joins TRBV7-9 and TRBJ1-2, with D perhaps TRBD1 (5 bases). This sequence originates from a woman aged 45-59 years in good health. The specimen was blood. The CDR3 spells CASSPTREVGYTF. The CDR3 DNA reads as TGTGCCAGCAGCCCCACCAGGGAAGTGGGCTACACCTTC.